This TCR beta chain was sequenced during a study of cytomegalovirus exposure and HLA in healthy donors. On the study more broadly: For the roughly 370 genotyped donors, approximately 83% fell within the Caucasian-associated ancestry cluster. Study findings and constraints: Later analysis reportedly placed an Asian-associated ancestry cluster below the roughly 680-donor mean in N-insertions.

The CDR3 covers 14 residues. V was cut by 3 bases and J by 1 base, with 9 bases left in between. Germline CDR1 is KGHSH and CDR2 is LQKENI. Remarks on this clone: The antigen is unknown. Other DNA sequences from this sample encode an identical CDR3 as well.

The PCR contained 60 Vbeta and 13 Jbeta primers. The repertoire was sequenced with immunoSEQ multiplex PCR; TCRdb's copy has only in-frame clones and lacks some. The table lists more than 150,000 clones, roughly 79% of them singletons. The sequencing sample was made of PBMCs. The TCR sequence derives from a man between 40 and 49 years old in good health and CMV-seronegative. The V and J genes are TRBV18 and TRBJ1-1; tentatively, D is TRBD1 (6 bases). The CDR3 protein is CASSPQGKNTEAFF. The CDR3 DNA follows: TGTGCCAGCTCACCCCAGGGGAAGAACACTGAAGCTTTCTTT.